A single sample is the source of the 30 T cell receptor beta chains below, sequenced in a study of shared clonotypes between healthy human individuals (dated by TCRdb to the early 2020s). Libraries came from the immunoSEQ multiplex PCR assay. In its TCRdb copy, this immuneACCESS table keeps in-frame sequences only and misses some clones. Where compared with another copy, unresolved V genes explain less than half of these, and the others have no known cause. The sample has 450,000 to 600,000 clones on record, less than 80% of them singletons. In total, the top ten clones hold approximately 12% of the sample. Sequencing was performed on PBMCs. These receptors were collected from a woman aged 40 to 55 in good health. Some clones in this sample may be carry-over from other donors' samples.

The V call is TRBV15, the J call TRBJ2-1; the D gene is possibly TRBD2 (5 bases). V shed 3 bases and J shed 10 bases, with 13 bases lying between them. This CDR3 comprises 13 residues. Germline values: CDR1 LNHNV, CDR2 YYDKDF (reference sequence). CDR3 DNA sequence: TGTGCCACCAGCAGGGGGAGCGAATTCGAGCAGTTCTTC. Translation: CATSRGSEFEQFF.

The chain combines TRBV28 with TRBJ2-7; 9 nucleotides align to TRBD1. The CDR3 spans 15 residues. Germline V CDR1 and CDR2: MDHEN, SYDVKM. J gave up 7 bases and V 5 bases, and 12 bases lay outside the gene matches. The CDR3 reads CASSPRDRDSGEQYF. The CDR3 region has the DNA TGTGCCAGCAGTCCAAGGGACAGGGACTCGGGTGAGCAGTACTTC.

The CDR3 here is CAWNGPDGQETQYF. The CDR3 nucleotides read TGTGCCTGGAATGGACCGGACGGACAAGAGACCCAGTACTTC. The V and J genes are TRBV30 and TRBJ2-5; no firm D call. Germline V gene sequence: CDR1 GTSNPN, CDR2 SVGIG (reference sequence). The ends were cut back, 4 bases at V and 2 bases at J, with 14 bases in the middle. The CDR3 is 14 amino acids.

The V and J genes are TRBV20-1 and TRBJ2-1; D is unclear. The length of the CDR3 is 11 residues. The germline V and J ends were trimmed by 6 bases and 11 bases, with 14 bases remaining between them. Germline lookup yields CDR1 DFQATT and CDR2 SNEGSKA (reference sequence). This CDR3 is CSATTTLKQFF. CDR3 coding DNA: TGCAGTGCCACTACTACCCTAAAGCAGTTCTTC.

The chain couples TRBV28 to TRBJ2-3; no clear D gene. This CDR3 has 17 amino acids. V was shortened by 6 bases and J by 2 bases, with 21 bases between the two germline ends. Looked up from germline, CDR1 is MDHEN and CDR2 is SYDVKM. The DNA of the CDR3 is TGTGCCAGCAGGTTTCTCATGGGGAACCGGCACACAGATACGCAGTATTTT. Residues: CASRFLMGNRHTDTQYF.

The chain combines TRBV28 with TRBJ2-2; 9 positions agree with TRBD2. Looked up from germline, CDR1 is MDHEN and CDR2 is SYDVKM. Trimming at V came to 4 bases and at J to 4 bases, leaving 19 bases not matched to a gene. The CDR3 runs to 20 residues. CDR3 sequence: CASSSLRLADGSSSTGELFF. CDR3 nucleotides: TGTGCCAGCAGTTCCCTCAGACTAGCGGACGGAAGCTCGAGCACCGGGGAGCTGTTTTTT.

CDR3 nucleotides: TGTGCCAGCTCGCCAAACAGCGCAGCCTACGAGCAGTACTTC. It specifies CASSPNSAAYEQYF. The V and J genes are TRBV18 and TRBJ2-7; D is unresolved. V lost 6 bases to trimming and J lost 2 bases, with 14 bases between them. The germline V gene has CDR1 KGHSH and CDR2 LQKENI. There are 14 residues in the CDR3. Full variable domain (missing parts from reference TRBV18 and TRBJ2-7): NAGVMQNPRHLVRRRGQEARLRCSPMKGHSHVYWYRQLPEEGLKFMVYLQKENIIDESGMPKERFSAEFPKEGPSILRIQQVVRGDSAAYFCASSPNSAAYEQYFGPGTRLTVT.

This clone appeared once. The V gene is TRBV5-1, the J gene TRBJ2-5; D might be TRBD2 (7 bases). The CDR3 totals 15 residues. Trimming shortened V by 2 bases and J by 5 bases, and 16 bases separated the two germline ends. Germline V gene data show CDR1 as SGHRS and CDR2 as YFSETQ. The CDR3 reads CASSFWGGGRETQYF. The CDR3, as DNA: TGCGCCAGCAGCTTTTGGGGAGGGGGGCGCGAGACCCAGTACTTC.

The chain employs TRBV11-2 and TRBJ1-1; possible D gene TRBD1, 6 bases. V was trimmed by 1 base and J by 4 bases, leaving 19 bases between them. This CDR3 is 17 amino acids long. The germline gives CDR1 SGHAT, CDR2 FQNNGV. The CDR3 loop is CASSLVRAGALSTEAFF. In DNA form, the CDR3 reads TGTGCCAGCAGCTTAGTAAGGGCAGGGGCCCTGAGCACTGAAGCTTTCTTT.

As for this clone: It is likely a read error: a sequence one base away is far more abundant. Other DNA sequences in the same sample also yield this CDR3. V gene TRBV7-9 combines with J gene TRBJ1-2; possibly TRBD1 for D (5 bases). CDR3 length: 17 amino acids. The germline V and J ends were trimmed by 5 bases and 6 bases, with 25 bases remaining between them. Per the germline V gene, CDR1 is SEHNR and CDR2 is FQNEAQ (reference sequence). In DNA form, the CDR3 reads TGTGCCAGCAGCGATTCGGGGACGGGGGTCAATAGTGATGGCTACACCTTC. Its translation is CASSDSGTGVNSDGYTF. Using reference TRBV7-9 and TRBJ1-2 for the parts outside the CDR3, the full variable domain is DTGVSQNPRHKITKRGQNVTFRCDPISEHNRLYWYRQTLGQGPEFLTYFQNEAQLEKSRLLSDRFSAERPKGSFSTLEIQRTEQGDSAMYLCASSDSGTGVNSDGYTFGSGTRLTVV.

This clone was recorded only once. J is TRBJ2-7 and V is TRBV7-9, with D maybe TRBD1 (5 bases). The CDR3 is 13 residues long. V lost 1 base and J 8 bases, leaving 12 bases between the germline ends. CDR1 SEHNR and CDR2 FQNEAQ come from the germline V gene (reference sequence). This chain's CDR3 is CASSLDIWTQQYF. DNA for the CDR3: TGTGCCAGCAGCTTAGATATCTGGACACAGCAGTACTTC.

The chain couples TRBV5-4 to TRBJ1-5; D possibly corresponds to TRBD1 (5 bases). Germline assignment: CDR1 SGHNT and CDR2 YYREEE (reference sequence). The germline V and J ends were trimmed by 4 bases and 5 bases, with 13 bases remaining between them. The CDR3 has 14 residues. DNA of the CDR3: TGTGCCAGCAGCAGGGACCTGACTGATCAGCCCCAGCATTTT. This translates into CASSRDLTDQPQHF. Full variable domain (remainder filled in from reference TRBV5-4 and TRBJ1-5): ETGVTQSPTHLIKTRGQQVTLRCSSQSGHNTVSWYQQALGQGPQFIFQYYREEENGRGNFPPRFSGLQFPNYSSELNVNALELDDSALYLCASSRDLTDQPQHFGDGTRLSIL.

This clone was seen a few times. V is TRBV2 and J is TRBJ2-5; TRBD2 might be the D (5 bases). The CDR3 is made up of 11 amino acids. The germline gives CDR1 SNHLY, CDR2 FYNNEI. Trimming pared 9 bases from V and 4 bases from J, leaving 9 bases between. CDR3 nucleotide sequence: TGTGCCAGAGGAGGCCGAGAGACCCAGTACTTC. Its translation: CARGGRETQYF.

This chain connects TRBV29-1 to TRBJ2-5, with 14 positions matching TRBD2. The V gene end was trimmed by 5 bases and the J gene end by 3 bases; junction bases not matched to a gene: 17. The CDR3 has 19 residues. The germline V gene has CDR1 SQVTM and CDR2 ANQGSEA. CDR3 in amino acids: CSVRGLAGVVEYSEETQYF. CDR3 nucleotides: TGCAGCGTTCGGGGACTAGCGGGAGTGGTAGAGTATTCGGAAGAGACCCAGTACTTC. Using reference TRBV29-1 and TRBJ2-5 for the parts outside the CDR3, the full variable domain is SAVISQKPSRDICQRGTSLTIQCQVDSQVTMMFWYRQQPGQSLTLIATANQGSEATYESGFVIDKFPISRPNLTFSTLTVSNMSPEDSSIYLCSVRGLAGVVEYSEETQYFGPGTRLLVL.

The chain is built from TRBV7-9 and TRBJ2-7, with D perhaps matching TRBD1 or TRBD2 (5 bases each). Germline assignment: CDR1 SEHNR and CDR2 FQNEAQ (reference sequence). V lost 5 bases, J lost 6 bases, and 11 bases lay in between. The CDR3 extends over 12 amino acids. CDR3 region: CASSQWGREQYF. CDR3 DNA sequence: TGTGCCAGCAGCCAATGGGGACGCGAGCAGTACTTC.

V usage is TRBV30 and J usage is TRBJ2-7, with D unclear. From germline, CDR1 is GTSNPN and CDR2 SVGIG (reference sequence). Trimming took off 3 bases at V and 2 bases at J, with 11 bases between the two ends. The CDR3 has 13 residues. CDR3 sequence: CAWSAQSTYEQYF. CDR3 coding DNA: TGTGCCTGGAGCGCCCAGTCAACCTACGAGCAGTACTTC.

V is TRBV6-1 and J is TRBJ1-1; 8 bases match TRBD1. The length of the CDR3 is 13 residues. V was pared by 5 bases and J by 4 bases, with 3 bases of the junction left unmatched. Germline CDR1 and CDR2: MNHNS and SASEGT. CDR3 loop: CASSTTGGTEAFF. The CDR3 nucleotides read TGTGCCAGCAGTACCACAGGGGGCACTGAAGCTTTCTTT.

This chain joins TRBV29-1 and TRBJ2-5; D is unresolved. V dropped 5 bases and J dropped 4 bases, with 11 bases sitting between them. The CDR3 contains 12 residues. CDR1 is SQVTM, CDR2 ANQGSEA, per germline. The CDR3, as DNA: TGCAGCGTTCTCGTGACTTCAGAGACCCAGTACTTC. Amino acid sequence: CSVLVTSETQYF. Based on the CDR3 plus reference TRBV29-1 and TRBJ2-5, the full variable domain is SAVISQKPSRDICQRGTSLTIQCQVDSQVTMMFWYRQQPGQSLTLIATANQGSEATYESGFVIDKFPISRPNLTFSTLTVSNMSPEDSSIYLCSVLVTSETQYFGPGTRLLVL.

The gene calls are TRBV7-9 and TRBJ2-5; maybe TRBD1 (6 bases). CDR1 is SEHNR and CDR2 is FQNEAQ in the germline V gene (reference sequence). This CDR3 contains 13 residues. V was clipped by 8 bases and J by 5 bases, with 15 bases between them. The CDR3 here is CASGGQKGETQYF. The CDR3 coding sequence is TGTGCCAGCGGTGGACAGAAAGGGGAGACCCAGTACTTC. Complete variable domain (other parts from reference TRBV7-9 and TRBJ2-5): DTGVSQNPRHKITKRGQNVTFRCDPISEHNRLYWYRQTLGQGPEFLTYFQNEAQLEKSRLLSDRFSAERPKGSFSTLEIQRTEQGDSAMYLCASGGQKGETQYFGPGTRLLVL.

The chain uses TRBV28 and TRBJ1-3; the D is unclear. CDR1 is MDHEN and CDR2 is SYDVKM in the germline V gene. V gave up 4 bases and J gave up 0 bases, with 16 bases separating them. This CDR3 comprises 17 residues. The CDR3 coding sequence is TGTGCCAGCAGTTCCTGGTTTGAGGGCTACTCTGGAAACACCATATATTTT. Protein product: CASSSWFEGYSGNTIYF.

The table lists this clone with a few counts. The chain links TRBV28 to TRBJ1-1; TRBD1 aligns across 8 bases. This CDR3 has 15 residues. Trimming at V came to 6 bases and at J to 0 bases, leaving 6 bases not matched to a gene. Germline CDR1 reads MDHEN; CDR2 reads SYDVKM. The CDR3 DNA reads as TGTGCCAGCAGCGGGACAGGAATAATGAACACTGAAGCTTTCTTT. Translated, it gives CASSGTGIMNTEAFF.

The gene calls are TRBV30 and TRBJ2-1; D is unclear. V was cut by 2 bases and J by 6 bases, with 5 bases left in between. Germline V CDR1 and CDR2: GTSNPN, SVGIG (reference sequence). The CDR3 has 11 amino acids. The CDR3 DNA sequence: TGTGCCTGGAGTACCCCCAATGAGCAGTTCTTC. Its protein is CAWSTPNEQFF.

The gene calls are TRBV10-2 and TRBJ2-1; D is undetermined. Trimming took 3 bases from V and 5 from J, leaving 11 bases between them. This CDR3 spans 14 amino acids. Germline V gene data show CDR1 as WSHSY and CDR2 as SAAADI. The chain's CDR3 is CASSDLTNHNEQFF. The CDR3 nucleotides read TGCGCCAGCAGTGATTTGACAAATCACAATGAGCAGTTCTTC.

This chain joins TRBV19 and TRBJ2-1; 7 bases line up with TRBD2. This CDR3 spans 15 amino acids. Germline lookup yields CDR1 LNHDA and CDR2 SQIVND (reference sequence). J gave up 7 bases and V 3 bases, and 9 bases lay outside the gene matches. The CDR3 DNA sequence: TGTGCCAGTAGTATGTGGGCGGGAGAGGGAAATGAGCAGTTCTTC. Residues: CASSMWAGEGNEQFF.

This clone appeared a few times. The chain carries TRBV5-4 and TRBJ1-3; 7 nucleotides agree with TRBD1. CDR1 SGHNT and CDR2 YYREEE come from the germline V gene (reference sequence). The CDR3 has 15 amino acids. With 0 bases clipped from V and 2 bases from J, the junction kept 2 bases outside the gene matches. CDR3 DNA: TGTGCCAGCAGCTTGGACAGGGGAGCTGGAAACACCATATATTTT. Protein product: CASSLDRGAGNTIYF.

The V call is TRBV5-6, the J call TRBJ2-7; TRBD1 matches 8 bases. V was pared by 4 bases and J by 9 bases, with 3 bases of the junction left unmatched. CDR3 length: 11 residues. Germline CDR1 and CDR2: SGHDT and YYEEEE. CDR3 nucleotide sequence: TGTGCCAGCAGCCGGACAGGGCGGCAGTACTTC. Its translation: CASSRTGRQYF.

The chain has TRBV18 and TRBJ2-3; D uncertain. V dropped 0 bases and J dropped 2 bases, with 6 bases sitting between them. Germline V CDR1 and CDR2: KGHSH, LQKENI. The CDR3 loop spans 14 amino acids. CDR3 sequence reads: CASSPPFFTDTQYF. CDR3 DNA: TGTGCCAGCTCACCACCGTTTTTCACAGATACGCAGTATTTT. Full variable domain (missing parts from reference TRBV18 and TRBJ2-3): NAGVMQNPRHLVRRRGQEARLRCSPMKGHSHVYWYRQLPEEGLKFMVYLQKENIIDESGMPKERFSAEFPKEGPSILRIQQVVRGDSAAYFCASSPPFFTDTQYFGPGTRLTVL.

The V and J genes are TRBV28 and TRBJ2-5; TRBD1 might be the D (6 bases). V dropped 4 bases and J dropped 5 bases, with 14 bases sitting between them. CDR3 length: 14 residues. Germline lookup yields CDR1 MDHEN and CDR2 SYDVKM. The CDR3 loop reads CASSSRWQGETQYF. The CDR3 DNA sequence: TGTGCCAGCAGTTCCCGGTGGCAGGGGGAGACCCAGTACTTC. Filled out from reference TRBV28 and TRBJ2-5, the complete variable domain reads DVKVTQSSRYLVKRTGEKVFLECVQDMDHENMFWYRQDPGLGLRLIYFSYDVKMKEKGDIPEGYSVSREKKERFSLILESASTNQTSMYLCASSSRWQGETQYFGPGTRLLVL.

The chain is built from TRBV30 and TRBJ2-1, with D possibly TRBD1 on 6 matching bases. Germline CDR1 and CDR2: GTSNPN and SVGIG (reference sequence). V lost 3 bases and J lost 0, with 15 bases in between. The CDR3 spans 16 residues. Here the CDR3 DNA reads TGTGCCTGGAGCGACAGGACGGGGAGCTCCTACAATGAGCAGTTCTTC. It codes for CAWSDRTGSSYNEQFF.

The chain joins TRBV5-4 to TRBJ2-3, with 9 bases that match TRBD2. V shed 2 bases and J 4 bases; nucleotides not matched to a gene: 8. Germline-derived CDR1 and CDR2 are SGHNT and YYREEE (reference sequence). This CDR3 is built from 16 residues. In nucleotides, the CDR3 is TGTGCCAGCAGCTTAGTAGCGGGAGCCCCCCCAGATACGCAGTATTTT. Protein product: CASSLVAGAPPDTQYF.